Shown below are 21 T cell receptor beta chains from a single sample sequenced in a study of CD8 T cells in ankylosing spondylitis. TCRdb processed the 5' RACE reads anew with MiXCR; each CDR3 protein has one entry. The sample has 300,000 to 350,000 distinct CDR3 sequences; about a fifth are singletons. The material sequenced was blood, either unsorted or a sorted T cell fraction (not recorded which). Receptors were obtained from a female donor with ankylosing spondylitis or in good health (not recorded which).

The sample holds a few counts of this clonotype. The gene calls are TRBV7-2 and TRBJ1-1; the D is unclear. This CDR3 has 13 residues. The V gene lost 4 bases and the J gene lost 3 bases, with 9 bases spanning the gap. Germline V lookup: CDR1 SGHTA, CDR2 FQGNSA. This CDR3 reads CASSWNGDTEAFF. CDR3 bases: TGTGCCAGCAGCTGGAACGGAGACACTGAAGCTTTCTTT.

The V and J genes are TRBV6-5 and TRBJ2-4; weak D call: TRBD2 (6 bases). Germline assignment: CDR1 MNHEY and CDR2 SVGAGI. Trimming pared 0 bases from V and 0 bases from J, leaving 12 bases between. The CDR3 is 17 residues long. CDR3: CASSYSRTSLAKNIQYF. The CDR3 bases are TGTGCCAGCAGTTACTCGAGAACTAGCCTAGCCAAAAACATTCAGTACTTC.

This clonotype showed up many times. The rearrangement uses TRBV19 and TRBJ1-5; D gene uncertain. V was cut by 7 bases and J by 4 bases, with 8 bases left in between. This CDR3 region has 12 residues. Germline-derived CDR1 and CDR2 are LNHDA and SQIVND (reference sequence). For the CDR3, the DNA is TGTGCCAGTACTACCCCAAATCAGCCCCAGCATTTT. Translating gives CASTTPNQPQHF.

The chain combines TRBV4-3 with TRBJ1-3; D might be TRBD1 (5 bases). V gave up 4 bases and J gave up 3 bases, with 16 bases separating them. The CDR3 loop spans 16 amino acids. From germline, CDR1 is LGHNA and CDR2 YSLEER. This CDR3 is CASSPLGREDGNTIYF. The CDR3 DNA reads TGCGCCAGCAGCCCACTCGGCAGGGAGGATGGAAACACCATATATTTT.

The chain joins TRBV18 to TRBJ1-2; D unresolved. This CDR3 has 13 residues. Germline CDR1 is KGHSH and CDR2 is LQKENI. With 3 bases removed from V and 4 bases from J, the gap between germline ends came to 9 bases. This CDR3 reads CASSPEGIYGYTF. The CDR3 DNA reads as TGTGCCAGCTCACCGGAAGGCATCTATGGCTACACCTTC.

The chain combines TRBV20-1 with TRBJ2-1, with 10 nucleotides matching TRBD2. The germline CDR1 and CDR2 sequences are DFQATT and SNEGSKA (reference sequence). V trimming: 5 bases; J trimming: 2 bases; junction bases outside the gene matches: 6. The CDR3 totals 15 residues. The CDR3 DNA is TGCAGTGCTTTCCCTAGCGGGAGTCCCTACAATGAGCAGTTCTTC. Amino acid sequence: CSAFPSGSPYNEQFF.

The CDR3 bases are TGTGCCACCAGCATCGGGATCACCTACGAGCAGTACTTC. Amino acids: CATSIGITYEQYF. The chain carries TRBV15 and TRBJ2-7; D is perhaps TRBD2 (5 bases). CDR1 is LNHNV and CDR2 is YYDKDF in the germline V gene (reference sequence). The length of the CDR3 is 13 residues. V shed 4 bases and J shed 2 bases, with 9 bases lying between them.

The CDR3 spells CASSRSRGSYNEQFF. CDR3 nucleotide sequence: TGTGCCAGCAGCAGGAGCCGGGGGTCCTACAATGAGCAGTTCTTC. V and J are TRBV7-9 and TRBJ2-1, with D tentatively TRBD2 (6 bases). Trimming left V 5 bases short and J 1 base short, with 12 bases between. CDR3 length: 15 amino acids. Per germline, CDR1 SEHNR and CDR2 FQNEAQ (reference sequence).

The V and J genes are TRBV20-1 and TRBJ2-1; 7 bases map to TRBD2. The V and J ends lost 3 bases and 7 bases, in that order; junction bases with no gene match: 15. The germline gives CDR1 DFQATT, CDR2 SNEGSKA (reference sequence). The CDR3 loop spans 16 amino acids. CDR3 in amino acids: CSARRLALREGNEQFF. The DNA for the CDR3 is TGCAGTGCTAGGCGACTAGCATTAAGGGAGGGAAATGAGCAGTTCTTC.

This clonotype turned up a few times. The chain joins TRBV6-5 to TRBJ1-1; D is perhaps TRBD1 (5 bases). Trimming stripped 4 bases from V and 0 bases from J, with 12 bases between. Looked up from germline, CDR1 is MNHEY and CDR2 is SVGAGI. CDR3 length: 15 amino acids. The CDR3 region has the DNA TGTGCCAGCAGTTTACAAGGGGTCCTGAACACTGAAGCTTTCTTT. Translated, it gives CASSLQGVLNTEAFF.

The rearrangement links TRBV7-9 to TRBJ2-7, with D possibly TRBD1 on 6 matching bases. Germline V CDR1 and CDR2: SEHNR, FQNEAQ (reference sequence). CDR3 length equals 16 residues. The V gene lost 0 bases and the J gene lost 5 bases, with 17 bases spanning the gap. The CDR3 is CASSLAMGTPGDEQYF. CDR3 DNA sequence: TGTGCCAGCAGCTTAGCGATGGGGACACCTGGCGACGAGCAGTACTTC.

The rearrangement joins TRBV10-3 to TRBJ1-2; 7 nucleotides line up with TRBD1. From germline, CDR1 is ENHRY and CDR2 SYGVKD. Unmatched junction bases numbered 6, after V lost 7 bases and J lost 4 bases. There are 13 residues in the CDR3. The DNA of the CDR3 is TGTGCCATCAATAGGGACAGTAGCTATGGCTACACCTTC. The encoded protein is CAINRDSSYGYTF.

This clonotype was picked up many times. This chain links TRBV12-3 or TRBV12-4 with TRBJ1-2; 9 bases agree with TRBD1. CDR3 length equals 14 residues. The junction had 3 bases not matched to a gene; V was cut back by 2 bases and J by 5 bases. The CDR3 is CASSLRQGDYGYTF. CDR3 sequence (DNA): TGTGCCAGCAGTTTAAGACAGGGGGATTATGGCTACACCTTC.

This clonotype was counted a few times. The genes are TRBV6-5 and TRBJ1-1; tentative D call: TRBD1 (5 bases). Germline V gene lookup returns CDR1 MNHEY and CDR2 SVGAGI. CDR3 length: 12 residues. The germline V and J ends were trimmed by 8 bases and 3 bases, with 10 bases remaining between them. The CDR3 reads CASGRGDTEAFF. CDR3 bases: TGTGCCAGCGGAAGGGGTGACACTGAAGCTTTCTTT.

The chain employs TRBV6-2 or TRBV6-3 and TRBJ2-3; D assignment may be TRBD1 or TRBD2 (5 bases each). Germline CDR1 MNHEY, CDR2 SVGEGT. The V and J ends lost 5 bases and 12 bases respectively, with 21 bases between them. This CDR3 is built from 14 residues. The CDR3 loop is CASSLNTGTVVQYF. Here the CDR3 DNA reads TGTGCCAGCAGTCTAAACACCGGGACCGTCGTACAGTATTTT.

The CDR3 here is CASSPSDSGELFF. The CDR3 coding sequence is TGTGCCAGCTCACCATCGGATTCCGGGGAGCTGTTTTTT. This chain connects TRBV18 to TRBJ2-2; no clear D. Germline V gene sequence: CDR1 KGHSH, CDR2 LQKENI. Trimming shortened V by 2 bases and J by 6 bases, and 7 bases separated the two germline ends. The CDR3 has 13 residues.

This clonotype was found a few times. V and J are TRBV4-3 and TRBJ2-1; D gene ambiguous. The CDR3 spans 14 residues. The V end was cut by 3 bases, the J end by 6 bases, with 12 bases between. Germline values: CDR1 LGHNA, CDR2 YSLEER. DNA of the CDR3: TGCGCCAGCAGCCAGAGCGCTAGGTCCAATGAGCAGTTCTTC. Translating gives CASSQSARSNEQFF.

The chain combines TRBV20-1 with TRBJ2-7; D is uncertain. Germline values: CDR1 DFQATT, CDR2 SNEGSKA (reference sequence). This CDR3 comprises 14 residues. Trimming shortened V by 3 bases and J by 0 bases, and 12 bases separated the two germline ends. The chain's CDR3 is CSASTPTSSYEQYF. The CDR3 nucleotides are TGCAGTGCTAGCACACCAACCTCCTCCTACGAGCAGTACTTC.

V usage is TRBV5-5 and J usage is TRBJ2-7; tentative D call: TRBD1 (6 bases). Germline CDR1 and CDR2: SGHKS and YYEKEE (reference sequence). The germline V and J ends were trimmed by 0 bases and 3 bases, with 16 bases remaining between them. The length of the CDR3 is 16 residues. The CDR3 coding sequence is TGTGCCAGCAGCTTGGTAGTCAGGGGACCACTCTACGAGCAGTACTTC. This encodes CASSLVVRGPLYEQYF.

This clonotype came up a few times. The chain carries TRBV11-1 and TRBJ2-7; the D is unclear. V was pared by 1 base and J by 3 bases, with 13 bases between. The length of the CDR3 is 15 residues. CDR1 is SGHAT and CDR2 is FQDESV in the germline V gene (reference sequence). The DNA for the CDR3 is TGTGCCAGCAGCTTAGGATGGACGAACGACTACGAGCAGTACTTC. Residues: CASSLGWTNDYEQYF.

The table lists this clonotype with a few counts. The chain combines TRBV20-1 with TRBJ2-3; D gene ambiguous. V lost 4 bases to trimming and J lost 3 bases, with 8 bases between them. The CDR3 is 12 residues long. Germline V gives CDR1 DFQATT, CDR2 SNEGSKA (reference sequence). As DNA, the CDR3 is TGCAGTGCTACTTTAGTAACAGATACGCAGTATTTT. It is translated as CSATLVTDTQYF.